This TCR beta chain was captured by sequencing in a study of T cell responses to AZD1222 COVID-19 vaccine (dated by TCRdb to about 2021). The study in broad terms: TCR sequencing covered some 250 trial participants: around 210 given two doses of AZD1222 and approximately 26 given two doses of MenACWY control vaccine. Trial participants were enrolled by age into subgroups of 18-55, 56-69 and 70-plus years, and around 150, 28 and 57 TCR-sequenced participants, respectively, were included in these subgroups.

Details on this clone: Which antigen it targets is not known. No quality values exist for individual bases; no much larger clone is one base distant.

General conclusions and limits of the study: Participants were mostly white British and included more females than males, and it was suggested by the authors that clonal diversity may have been underestimated. Only 5 to 7 AZD1222 recipients were SARS-CoV-2 seropositive at baseline, limiting conclusions about previously exposed vaccinees. Reportedly, close to half of the unique spike-specific TCRs recognized epitopes lying outside the regions that are mutated in the B.1.351 and B.1.1.7 variants. Vaccine-associated CD4 TCRs spanned the whole spike protein, with dominant responses in regions 160-218 and 743-854. After two AZD1222 doses, spike-specific TCR breadth and depth were significantly higher than at day 0 and than in MenACWY recipients. In the small 56-69-year group, the increase in depth fell short of significance, most likely because of low power. No day 14 peak-response samples were available, so repertoires were characterized only after the peak T cell response.

The CDR3 regions of human TCRbeta chains were subjected to immunosequencing. Under the source paper's analysis protocol: TCRs in the repertoires were matched against a reference library of SARS-CoV-2-specific TCRs that had been generated with the MIRA antigen-specificity platform. Breadth was defined as the fraction of unique TCRs that were SARS-CoV-2-associated, and depth was defined as the fraction of total T cells that were SARS-CoV-2-associated. Using the MIRA data, each spike-specific TCR was assigned both to the spike region to which the TCR was reactive and to a CD4 or CD8 class. Log10-transformed breadth and depth values were compared by one-way ANOVA with Sidak's multiple comparisons tests. The clones in this table, taken by TCRdb from immuneACCESS, are in-frame only. Not every clone is retained; where verified, under half of the shortfall comes from an unresolved V gene, and the cause of the rest is unknown. For V, J and clone size, that table is used; D and trimming come from the DNA. The sample profile shows 65,000 to 85,000 clones; approximately 85% of them were found once. The ten largest clonotypes hold about 9.4% of the sample.

The meaning of the sample's time point label: about 28 days (+/-7) after the second vaccine dose. Because spike-specific TCR depth and breadth did not differ between the two schedules, AZD1222 recipients who got a second dose at roughly 4 weeks were pooled with those who got a second dose at roughly 12 weeks. Vaccinee samples came from UK trials COV001 and COV002, including a single-blind randomized controlled phase 2/3 trial of AZD1222 (ChAdOx1 nCoV-19) in healthy adults. For TCRbeta chain sequencing, PBMC samples were collected from trial participants at day 0 and at day 28 after the second dose. The TCR was taken from an adult who received the AZD1222 COVID-19 vaccine. Sequencing was performed on peripheral blood, taken 28 days after the second AZD1222 dose.

The DNA is as follows: TGTGCCAGCAGTCGCTCAGGGATCTCTGGAAACACCATATATTTT. The resulting protein is CASSRSGISGNTIYF. The chain uses TRBV6-5 and TRBJ1-3; TRBD1 might be the D gene, on 5 matching bases. From a lookup of the germline V gene, CDR1 and CDR2 are MNHEY and SVGAGI. V is pared back by 5 bases and J by 0 bases, with 11 bases lying between the germline termini. There are 15 amino acids in the CDR3, from cysteine to phenylalanine inclusive. The retained sequence is limited to the CDR3, 45 bases, with the frame set at the first base.